These T cell receptor beta chains were read from a single sample in a study of cytomegalovirus exposure and HLA in healthy donors. Libraries were prepared by immunoSEQ multiplex PCR; TCRdb keeps only in-frame clonotypes and omits some of them. The sample contains approximately 110,000 clones, around 73% of which appear only once. Sequenced material: PBMCs. The receptors originated from a man between 60 and 70 years old in good health and CMV-seropositive. The conserved cysteine and the conserved F or W are not part of the CDR3 here. Size is omitted from some rows. Given values are once, few, many or a class for expanded clones.

CDR3aa,len,abundance,j_gene,v_gene
ASSLGSGGAVEQF,13,NA,TRBJ2-1,TRBV5-4
ASSLEVSQETQY,12,NA,TRBJ2-5,TRBV5-4
AWSVRGLAGGVKQF,14,NA,TRBJ2-1,TRBV30
ASSVGAGVTDTQY,13,NA,TRBJ2-3,TRBV9
ASRTDYTYGYT,11,NA,TRBJ1-2,TRBV15
ASSPSGDQPQH,11,NA,TRBJ1-5,TRBV19
ASSLATGEGVGTQY,14,few,TRBJ2-5,TRBV7-8
ASSPGQGAQPQH,12,NA,TRBJ1-5,TRBV28
ASSLRLQETQY,11,NA,TRBJ2-5,TRBV10-2
ASSAGSDTYNEQF,13,NA,TRBJ2-1,TRBV9
ASSYTDRGHEQY,12,NA,TRBJ2-7,TRBV28
ASSATTGGTEAF,12,NA,TRBJ1-1,TRBV9
ASSYFKQLNYGYT,13,once,TRBJ1-2,TRBV6-5
ASTPGGLMGYT,11,NA,TRBJ1-2,TRBV28
ASSPYEGSTDTQY,13,NA,TRBJ2-3,TRBV12-1
ASSPGLAGGRSYNEQF,16,once,TRBJ2-1,TRBV7-8
ASSYKMDREYEQY,13,NA,TRBJ2-7,TRBV7-2
ASSQSAPGLAETQY,14,NA,TRBJ2-5,TRBV4-2
ARSLEGTSGGTYYEQY,16,once,TRBJ2-7,TRBV5-3
ATAEGGYYGYT,11,few,TRBJ1-2,TRBV28
ASSTTGKVTEAF,12,NA,TRBJ1-1,TRBV6-5
ASSSPSGDTQY,11,NA,TRBJ2-3,TRBV19
ASSVTSGGVTGELF,14,few,TRBJ2-2,TRBV5-1
ASSEAASYGYT,11,NA,TRBJ1-2,TRBV19
ASARQGGQPQH,11,few,TRBJ1-5,TRBV27
ASSWDRNTEAF,11,NA,TRBJ1-1,TRBV27
ASSSQGAAF,9,NA,TRBJ1-1,TRBV7-9
AWQKRGTGTEQY,12,NA,TRBJ2-7,TRBV30
ASSYGTYNEQF,11,NA,TRBJ2-1,TRBV5-1